Below, one T cell receptor (beta chain) is given with its context. Antigen unknown. Use of 60 Vbeta and 13 Jbeta primers characterized the PCR. Profiling relied on immunoSEQ multiplex PCR, and the TCRdb table lists in-frame clones only, not all of them. This table has under 150,000 clones, around three quarters appearing once. V was clipped by 5 bases and J by 1 base, with 11 bases between them. Germline lookup yields CDR1 MNHEY and CDR2 SMNVEV (reference sequence). The CDR3 is 14 residues long. This sample stems from a study of cytomegalovirus exposure and HLA in healthy donors. Turning to the study itself: Some 200 million T cells yielded 100 million or so unique TCR beta sequences in earlier analysis.

Study-wide points: Compared with the roughly 730-donor mean, an Asian-associated ancestry cluster reportedly had fewer N-insertions, according to a later analysis. Rare sequences made up most TCRs, while some public TCRs were found in many donors. Reports state that TCR beta sequences accurately predicted most subjects' HLA-A and HLA-B alleles.

V is TRBV27 and J is TRBJ1-1; D not resolved. The clonotype originates from a man aged 40-49 years in good health and CMV-seropositive. The sample consisted of PBMCs. In DNA form, the CDR3 reads TGTGCCAGCAGTCCCTTGGCTTGGAACACTGAAGCTTTCTTT. This encodes CASSPLAWNTEAFF.